Listed below are T cell receptor beta chains from one sample, sequenced in a study of glioma-infiltrating T cells. TCRdb re-derived calls from the multiplex PCR reads in MiXCR, one entry per CDR3 protein. The sample includes about 400,000 distinct CDR3 sequences, less than 50% seen only once; the top ten take around 12%. Sequencing used glioma tissue, nonneoplastic brain tissue, or PBMCs (not recorded which). These receptor sequences come from a human donor with low-grade glioma or glioblastoma, undergoing nonglioma brain surgery, or in good health (not recorded which). Each CDR3 is given with its conserved first and last residue. The D gene is left open where the match is weak. Part of the rows lack a size; the others show once, few, many or a class for expanded clones.

TRBV15,TRBJ2-7,NA,NA,16,TGTGCCACCATCACCCTCCCAGGGGCCTATACCTACGAGCAGTACTTC,CATITLPGAYTYEQYF
TRBV5-1,TRBJ2-6,TRBD2,NA,16,TGCGCCAGCAGCTTGGCGGGGGGCTCTGGGGCCAACGTCCTGACTTTC,CASSLAGGSGANVLTF
TRBV7-6,TRBJ1-5,NA,few,16,TGTGCCAGCAGCTTACTCCAGGGAAGGAGTAATCAGCCCCAGCATTTT,CASSLLQGRSNQPQHF
TRBV28,TRBJ2-7,TRBD1,few,14,TGTGCCAGCAGTTTCCCAGGGACAGGGAACGAGCAGTACTTC,CASSFPGTGNEQYF
TRBV4-1,TRBJ2-5,TRBD2,NA,17,TGCGCCAGCAGCCAAGAGATTAGCGGGAGGACCCAAGAGACCCAGTACTTC,CASSQEISGRTQETQYF
TRBV7-2,TRBJ2-3,NA,many,14,TGTGCCAGCAGCTTAGTGGGTGGCGCAGATACGCAGTATTTT,CASSLVGGADTQYF
TRBV28,TRBJ2-5,NA,few,13,TGTGCCACCAAGGAGGGCTGGGGAGAGACCCAGTACTTC,CATKEGWGETQYF
TRBV11-2,TRBJ2-1,TRBD2,few,18,TGTGCCAGCAGCTCCGGACTAGCGGGGGTGAGCTCCTACAATGAGCAGTTCTTC,CASSSGLAGVSSYNEQFF
TRBV4-2,TRBJ1-2,NA,many,12,TGTGCCAGCAGCCCGACAGGCTATGGCTACACCTTC,CASSPTGYGYTF
TRBV28,TRBJ2-7,NA,many,11,TGTGCCAGCAGTGCCCGCTACGAGCAGTACTTC,CASSARYEQYF
TRBV20-1,TRBJ2-7,NA,few,15,TGCAGTGCTAGAGATTCCCAACTAGGGACCTACGAGCAGTACTTC,CSARDSQLGTYEQYF
TRBV15,TRBJ2-3,TRBD2,NA,15,TGTGCCACCAGTCCAGCGGGGGGAGGGACAGATACGCAGTATTTT,CATSPAGGGTDTQYF
TRBV20-1,TRBJ2-7,TRBD2,few,13,TGCAGTGCTAGTGGGACTACAGACTACGAGCAGTACTTC,CSASGTTDYEQYF
TRBV7-2,TRBJ1-6,NA,many,16,TGTGCCAGCAACCTAAACCAGGACAACGGGAATTCACCCCTCCACTTT,CASNLNQDNGNSPLHF
TRBV11-2,TRBJ1-2,NA,NA,14,TGTGCCAGCAGTTCAAGTTGGAGTAACTATGGCTACACCTTC,CASSSSWSNYGYTF
TRBV2,TRBJ2-7,TRBD1,few,14,TGTGCCAGCAGTGAAGCGGGACAGGTGAGCGAGCAGTACTTC,CASSEAGQVSEQYF
TRBV6-2/TRBV6-3,TRBJ2-3,NA,many,14,TGTGCCAGCAGCCCCTTCGCGGCGACAGATACGCAGTATTTT,CASSPFAATDTQYF
TRBV12-3/TRBV12-4,TRBJ2-3,NA,NA,14,TGTGCCAGCAGTTCCCACCCCAGATCAGATACGCAGTATTTT,CASSSHPRSDTQYF
TRBV5-4,TRBJ2-7,NA,NA,15,TGTGCCAGCAGCTCTCAGGGGGGGACATCCTACGAGCAGTACTTC,CASSSQGGTSYEQYF
TRBV19,TRBJ1-1,NA,NA,13,TGTGCCAGTAGTGTGATCGGGAACACTGAAGCTTTCTTT,CASSVIGNTEAFF
TRBV7-9,TRBJ1-6,NA,once,14,TGTGCCAGCAGCCGAGGCAGCCATAATTCACCCCTCCACTTT,CASSRGSHNSPLHF
TRBV20-1,TRBJ1-1,TRBD1,many,14,TGCAGTGCTCCAACACAGGGGGAGAGCACTGAAGCTTTCTTT,CSAPTQGESTEAFF
TRBV20-1,TRBJ2-5,NA,NA,14,TGCAGTGCTAGAGCCCCCGGGGCAGGAGAGACCCAGTACTTC,CSARAPGAGETQYF
TRBV6-1,TRBJ2-7,NA,many,13,TGTGCCAGCAGGCCCAGCGGTACCTACGAGCAGTACTTC,CASRPSGTYEQYF
TRBV20-1,TRBJ2-1,NA,many,11,TGCAAACCTAGGGCCTACAATGAGCAGTTCTTC,CKPRAYNEQFF
TRBV7-2,TRBJ2-3,NA,few,16,TGTGCCAGCAGCTTACAGAGCATACCCGGCACAGATACGCAGTATTTT,CASSLQSIPGTDTQYF
TRBV28,TRBJ2-7,TRBD1,few,15,TGTGCCAGCAGTACGGGACAGGGGCCCTTCTTAGAGCAGTACTTC,CASSTGQGPFLEQYF
TRBV6-1,TRBJ2-3,TRBD2,few,15,TGTGCCAGCCGATTAGCGGGAGAAGGCACAGATACGCAGTATTTT,CASRLAGEGTDTQYF
TRBV28,TRBJ2-3,NA,NA,17,TGTGCCAGCAGTTTATTACCCGTAGGTGGGACGACAGATACGCAGTATTTT,CASSLLPVGGTTDTQYF
TRBV6-1,TRBJ2-5,TRBD1,NA,20,TGTGCCAGCAGCTTAACCCCCTTTGCGGGACAGGGGGGTTGGGAAGAGACCCAGTACTTC,CASSLTPFAGQGGWEETQYF
TRBV6-2/TRBV6-3,TRBJ2-1,NA,many,12,TGTGCCAGCAGTTACGGGGAGTATGAGCAGTTCTTC,CASSYGEYEQFF
TRBV28,TRBJ2-1,TRBD2,few,13,TGTGCCAGCCTGAGACTAGCGGGAGGTGAGCAGTTCTTC,CASLRLAGGEQFF
TRBV6-6,TRBJ1-2,TRBD1,few,18,TGTGCCAGCAGTTACTCGGAGGGACAGGGCCCGCTCGGCTATGGCTACACCTTC,CASSYSEGQGPLGYGYTF
TRBV7-9,TRBJ2-1,NA,many,12,TGTGCCAGCAGCGTATCGCACAATGAGCAGTTCTTC,CASSVSHNEQFF
TRBV12-3/TRBV12-4,TRBJ1-2,NA,few,13,TGTGCCAGCAGTTTAGGGGGGGCAAGCGGCTACACCTTC,CASSLGGASGYTF
TRBV4-1,TRBJ2-7,TRBD1,few,16,TGCGCCAGCAGCCAAGCAACTGGTGGACAGGCCTACGAGCAGTACTTC,CASSQATGGQAYEQYF
TRBV20-1,TRBJ2-7,TRBD2,many,13,TGCAGTGCACTAGCGGATAGCTCCTACGAGCAGTACTTC,CSALADSSYEQYF
TRBV14,TRBJ2-1,NA,few,13,TGTGCCAGCAGCCAAGATTTGATCGATGAGCAGTTCTTC,CASSQDLIDEQFF
TRBV11-2,TRBJ2-2,NA,NA,16,TGTGCCAGCAGCGAAAGCCAGGGACTGGCCACCGGGGAGCTGTTTTTT,CASSESQGLATGELFF
TRBV7-2,TRBJ2-1,NA,NA,16,TGTGCCAGCAGCTTGGAGAGATGGCTTACCTACAATGAGCAGTTCTTC,CASSLERWLTYNEQFF
TRBV19,TRBJ2-7,TRBD2,NA,13,TGTGCCAGTAGTTCGGGACTAGCGCTCGAGCAGTACTTC,CASSSGLALEQYF
TRBV20-1,TRBJ1-1,NA,NA,16,TGCAGTGCCGGGCAGGAGACAGGTTTGTGGGACACTGAAGCTTTCTTT,CSAGQETGLWDTEAFF
TRBV6-5,TRBJ2-7,NA,NA,14,TGTGCCAGCAGTTACGATCAGGGCGCCTACGAGCAGTACTTC,CASSYDQGAYEQYF
TRBV4-2,TRBJ2-7,NA,once,13,TGTGCCAGCAGCCGACCCGCGGGCCACGAGCAGTACTTC,CASSRPAGHEQYF
TRBV4-3,TRBJ1-2,NA,few,15,TGCGCCAGCAGCCCGCACGGACAGACTAACTATGGCTACACCTTC,CASSPHGQTNYGYTF
TRBV4-2,TRBJ1-2,NA,NA,15,TGTGCCAGCAGCCCTACCGCGCAGGGGAACTATGGCTACACCTTC,CASSPTAQGNYGYTF
TRBV6-1,TRBJ2-5,NA,many,12,TGTGCCAGCGGTCCGTTACAAGAGACCCAGTACTTC,CASGPLQETQYF
TRBV6-1,TRBJ1-2,TRBD1,NA,13,TGTGCCAGCAGTATGACAGGGATCTATGGCTACACCTTC,CASSMTGIYGYTF
TRBV20-1,TRBJ1-2,TRBD1,NA,15,TGCAGTGCTCGCCAAATAAACAGGGGAGCCTATGGCTACACCTTC,CSARQINRGAYGYTF